These 18 T cell receptor beta chains were all obtained from the same sample, sequenced in a study of cytomegalovirus exposure and HLA in healthy donors (dated 2017 in TCRdb). Libraries were built with the immunoSEQ multiplex PCR assay. In its TCRdb copy, this immuneACCESS table keeps in-frame sequences only and misses some clones. Where compared with another copy, unresolved V genes explain less than half of these, and the others have no known cause. This sample gives about 160,000 clones in total; approximately 87% of them show up just once. In total, the top ten clones hold roughly 5.8% of the sample. Sequencing input: PBMCs. Receptors originate from a woman under 40 in good health and CMV-seronegative.

The chain combines TRBV6-5 with TRBJ1-5; D is unclear. The CDR3 consists of 14 residues. Looked up from germline, CDR1 is MNHEY and CDR2 is SVGAGI. The V end lost 6 bases, the J end lost 3 bases, and 12 bases lay between the germline ends. Here the CDR3 reads CASSPGGTNQPQHF. Written as DNA, the CDR3 is TGTGCCAGCAGCCCCGGAGGTACCAATCAGCCCCAGCATTTT.

J is TRBJ2-7 and V is TRBV15; 9 bases line up with TRBD1. Germline CDR1 reads LNHNV; CDR2 reads YYDKDF (reference sequence). V was clipped by 5 bases and J by 1 base; unmatched bases: 9. The CDR3 extends over 16 amino acids. CDR3 nucleotides: TGTGCCACCAGCTCCGGGACAGGGTTTTTTTCCTACGAGCAGTACTTC. Protein product: CATSSGTGFFSYEQYF.

The chain links TRBV7-8 to TRBJ2-3, with TRBD1 matching over 8 bases. CDR1 and CDR2 from the germline V gene are SGHVS and FQNEAQ. The CDR3 spans 15 residues. J lost 5 bases, V lost 1 base, and 5 bases had no gene match. The CDR3, as DNA: TGTGCCAGCAGCTTAGGCAGGGGGCGCCAAGATACGCAGTATTTT. Translated: CASSLGRGRQDTQYF.

This clone was recorded only once. This chain uses TRBV27 with TRBJ2-1; D is undetermined. CDR3 length: 15 residues. Per germline, CDR1 MNHEY and CDR2 SMNVEV (reference sequence). The V and J ends lost 3 bases and 6 bases respectively, with 15 bases between them. CDR3 sequence reads: CASSFWQTPTNEQFF. As DNA, the CDR3 is TGTGCCAGCAGTTTTTGGCAGACACCCACCAATGAGCAGTTCTTC.

The chain combines TRBV25-1 with TRBJ2-7; D possibly corresponds to TRBD2 (6 bases). The CDR3 length is 15 residues. Trimming stripped 1 base from V and 3 bases from J, with 13 bases between. The germline V gene encodes CDR1 MGHDK and CDR2 SYGVNS. CDR3 coding DNA: TGTGCCAGCAGTGAATTTGGAGGGAATAACTACGAGCAGTACTTC. It encodes CASSEFGGNNYEQYF.

V and J are TRBV28 and TRBJ2-3, with 7 bases aligning to TRBD1. The V and J ends lost 7 bases and 3 bases, in that order; junction bases with no gene match: 10. Germline V lookup: CDR1 MDHEN, CDR2 SYDVKM. The CDR3 has 15 amino acids. DNA of the CDR3: TGTGCCAGCACTTTCTACAGGGGAATGACAGATACGCAGTATTTT. Translating it yields CASTFYRGMTDTQYF.

The gene calls are TRBV28 and TRBJ1-5; tentative D call: TRBD1 (5 bases). The CDR3 consists of 16 residues. The germline V and J ends were trimmed by 6 bases and 0 bases, with 15 bases remaining between them. Germline V gives CDR1 MDHEN, CDR2 SYDVKM. CDR3 sequence reads: CASSTGASYSNQPQHF. The CDR3 DNA reads as TGTGCCAGCAGCACCGGGGCCTCTTATAGCAATCAGCCCCAGCATTTT.

V gene TRBV6-1 combines with J gene TRBJ2-7; TRBD1 aligns across 10 bases. Germline CDR1 is MNHNS and CDR2 is SASEGT. Trimming at V came to 5 bases and at J to 4 bases, leaving 8 bases not matched to a gene. The CDR3 extends over 15 amino acids. CDR3 sequence reads: CASSTRQGAAYEQYF. As DNA, the CDR3 is TGTGCCAGCAGTACCCGACAGGGGGCTGCATACGAGCAGTACTTC.

This sequence joins TRBV10-3 and TRBJ2-7; 7 bases match TRBD1. With 4 bases clipped from V and 7 bases from J, the junction kept 4 bases outside the gene matches. CDR1 is ENHRY and CDR2 is SYGVKD in the germline V gene. The CDR3 is 12 amino acids. CDR3 DNA sequence: TGTGCCATCAGTGGTGGGACAGCAGAGCAGTACTTC. Translation gives CAISGGTAEQYF.

The chain recombines TRBV27 with TRBJ1-2; tentatively, D is TRBD1 (6 bases). The CDR3 is 13 amino acids. V dropped 6 bases and J dropped 4 bases, with 12 bases sitting between them. In germline, CDR1 is MNHEY, CDR2 SMNVEV (reference sequence). CDR3 residues: CASRGGGVYGYTF. The CDR3 nucleotides are TGTGCCAGCAGGGGAGGGGGTGTCTATGGCTACACCTTC.

This chain joins TRBV28 and TRBJ1-5; 7 bases fit TRBD1. CDR3 length: 14 residues. The junction had 4 bases not matched to a gene; V was cut back by 2 bases and J by 6 bases. Germline CDR1 is MDHEN and CDR2 is SYDVKM. CDR3 nucleotides: TGTGCCAGCAGTTTAGCAGGGGGAGGTCAGCCCCAGCATTTT. Amino acids: CASSLAGGGQPQHF.

V gene TRBV7-6 combines with J gene TRBJ2-5; D uncertain. The CDR3 sequence is 12 residues long. From germline, CDR1 is SGHVS and CDR2 FNYEAQ. The V and J ends lost 4 bases and 4 bases respectively, with 7 bases between them. The CDR3, as DNA: TGTGCCAGCAGCTCTCGTCGAGAGACCCAGTACTTC. This codes for CASSSRRETQYF.

As to this clone: The same CDR3 also results from other DNA sequences found in this sample. The chain combines TRBV6-6 with TRBJ1-2; possibly TRBD1 for D (5 bases). The CDR3 is made up of 12 amino acids. V was shortened by 2 bases and J by 6 bases, with 7 bases between the two germline ends. CDR1 and CDR2 (germline): MNHNY, SVGAGI (reference sequence). The CDR3 DNA reads as TGTGCCAGCAGTTACGGGGGTAATGGCTACACCTTC. Its translation is CASSYGGNGYTF.

The chain combines TRBV4-2 with TRBJ2-7; 11 bases align to TRBD2. Germline lookup yields CDR1 LGHNA and CDR2 YNFKEQ. The CDR3 contains 21 residues. The V and J ends lost 0 bases and 4 bases, in that order; junction bases with no gene match: 20. The CDR3 coding sequence is TGTGCCAGCAGCCAAGAACTAGCGGGAGTGGCCGCAACCGGGTGGGGTTACGAGCAGTACTTC. Its protein is CASSQELAGVAATGWGYEQYF.

The rearrangement links TRBV19 to TRBJ1-2; D gene uncertain. CDR1 LNHDA and CDR2 SQIVND come from the germline V gene (reference sequence). Trimming cost V 0 bases and J 4 bases, with 12 bases left between them. This CDR3 comprises 15 residues. CDR3 nucleotide sequence: TGTGCCAGTAGTATAGATCTGGAGTTTGCCTATGGCTACACCTTC. This gives the protein CASSIDLEFAYGYTF.

The chain recombines TRBV6-6 with TRBJ2-7; 10 bases are a match to TRBD1. Germline V gene data show CDR1 as MNHNY and CDR2 as SVGAGI (reference sequence). V shed 5 bases, J shed 5 bases, and the junction held 6 bases outside the gene matches. CDR3 length: 14 amino acids. The CDR3 DNA is TGTGCCAGCAGTCTACAGACAGGGGGCAACGAGCAGTACTTC. Amino acids: CASSLQTGGNEQYF.

This clone was counted a single time. This sequence joins TRBV4-3 and TRBJ2-7; TRBD2 agrees at 12 bases. Germline CDR1 is LGHNA and CDR2 is YSLEER. With V trimmed by 6 bases and J by 3 bases, 6 bases remained unmatched. The CDR3 runs 15 residues. CDR3 residues: CASRLGLAGLYEQYF. Here the CDR3 DNA reads TGCGCCAGCAGATTAGGACTAGCGGGACTCTACGAGCAGTACTTC.

The count of this clone is one. V is TRBV29-1 and J is TRBJ2-5; 10 nucleotides align to TRBD2. The CDR3 totals 13 residues. After removal of 4 bases from V and 4 bases from J, the junction contained 3 bases not matched to a gene. From germline, CDR1 is SQVTM and CDR2 ANQGSEA. The CDR3 bases are TGCAGCGTTGTAGCGGGAGGCCCAGAGACCCAGTACTTC. It yields the protein CSVVAGGPETQYF. Drawing the rest from reference TRBV29-1 and TRBJ2-5, the complete variable domain is SAVISQKPSRDICQRGTSLTIQCQVDSQVTMMFWYRQQPGQSLTLIATANQGSEATYESGFVIDKFPISRPNLTFSTLTVSNMSPEDSSIYLCSVVAGGPETQYFGPGTRLLVL.